This T cell receptor beta chain stems from a study of PD-L1 blockade in urothelial cancer. V shed 2 bases, J shed 1 base, and the junction held 2 bases outside the gene matches. In germline, CDR1 is MGHDK, CDR2 SYGVNS. The length of the CDR3 is 16 residues. Synthetic spike-ins, TCR analog templates, were added into each PCR. TCRdb's table, derived via immunoSEQ multiplex PCR, lists solely in-frame clones and lacks some. The data hold 70,000 or so clones, with 80% to 85% observed a single time. Sample: PBMCs, taken around atezolizumab (anti-PD-L1) treatment. The TCR comes from a man between 65 and 85 years old with urothelial cancer. The chain recombines TRBV25-1 with TRBJ2-3; 11 bases match TRBD1. The CDR3 bases are TGTGCCAGCAGTGAACAGGGACAGGGGGGCACAGATACGCAGTATTTT. Protein sequence: CASSEQGQGGTDTQYF.